This entry lists 18 T cell receptor beta chains sequenced from one sample in a study of control samples from healthy donors and cancer patients. Some clones are missing from TCRdb's copy, which holds only in-frame ones; the method was immunoSEQ multiplex PCR. The repertoire holds some 110,000 clones, with more than 70% as singletons. Sequenced material: blood. These receptors originate from an older woman in good health.

The V call is TRBV24-1, the J call TRBJ1-2; D remains unclear. CDR1 KGHDR and CDR2 SFDVKD come from the germline V gene. V shed 0 bases and J shed 6 bases, with 1 base lying between them. This CDR3 is built from 11 residues. Written as DNA, the CDR3 is TGTGCCACCAGTGATTTGGATGGCTACACCTTC. As protein: CATSDLDGYTF.

As regards this clone: Germline and junction disagree at one end, which may indicate a read error. The rearrangement uses TRBV28 and TRBJ2-3; D call uncertain. The length of the CDR3 is 10 residues. Germline assignment: CDR1 MDHEN and CDR2 SYDVKM. As DNA, the CDR3 is TGTGCCACCAGTTTTGATACGCAGTATTTT. The encoded protein is CATSFDTQYF. Full variable domain (outside the CDR3, taken from reference TRBV28 and TRBJ2-3): DVKVTQSSRYLVKRTGEKVFLECVQDMDHENMFWYRQDPGLGLRLIYFSYDVKMKEKGDIPEGYSVSREKKERFSLILESASTNQTSMYLCATSFDTQYFGPGTRLTVL.

V and J are TRBV9 and TRBJ1-1; TRBD1 might be the D (5 bases). Germline CDR1 and CDR2: SGDLS and YYNGEE. CDR3 length: 14 residues. V was pared by 0 bases and J by 3 bases, with 9 bases between. In DNA form, the CDR3 reads TGTGCCAGCAGCGTAGTGGGGGGGTACACTGAAGCTTTCTTT. This codes for CASSVVGGYTEAFF.

This chain connects TRBV7-2 to TRBJ1-1, with 7 bases lining up with TRBD1. V was pared by 5 bases and J by 10 bases, with 10 bases of the junction left unmatched. The CDR3 loop spans 13 amino acids. Per the germline V gene, CDR1 is SGHTA and CDR2 is FQGNSA. In DNA, the CDR3 is TGTGCCAGCAGCGCCGACAGGGTCTCTGCAGCTTTCTTT. This codes for CASSADRVSAAFF.

The sample holds a few counts of this clone. The chain is built from TRBV6-6 and TRBJ1-1, with D possibly being TRBD1 (6 bases). Trimming left V 6 bases short and J 1 base short, with 18 bases between. Germline CDR1 reads MNHNY; CDR2 reads SVGAGI (reference sequence). The CDR3 has 16 amino acids. The DNA for the CDR3 is TGTGCCAGCAGCCCACTACTCCCGACAGGGAACACTGAAGCTTTCTTT. Its protein is CASSPLLPTGNTEAFF.

This chain joins TRBV5-5 and TRBJ1-2, with 11 bases aligning to TRBD1. V lost 2 bases and J lost 8; bases outside the gene matches: 2. Germline V CDR1 and CDR2: SGHKS, YYEKEE (reference sequence). The CDR3 totals 13 residues. CDR3 nucleotides: TGTGCCAGCAGCTTACGGACAGGGGGCGGCTACACCTTC. Its translation is CASSLRTGGGYTF.

The gene calls are TRBV12-3 or TRBV12-4 and TRBJ2-5; 9 bases line up with TRBD2. V dropped 6 bases and J dropped 7; count of bases not matched to a gene: 6. The CDR3 consists of 13 residues. Here the CDR3 DNA reads TGTGCCAGCAGCCTAGCGGGGACGGGGACCCAGTACTTC. Protein: CASSLAGTGTQYF.

The chain recombines TRBV27 with TRBJ2-3, with D maybe TRBD2 (5 bases). Trimming removed 0 bases at V and 1 base at J, with 5 bases between. The germline V gene has CDR1 MNHEY and CDR2 SMNVEV (reference sequence). CDR3 size: 14 residues. CDR3 protein: CASSLSRGTDTQYF. In DNA form, the CDR3 reads TGTGCCAGCAGTTTATCGAGGGGCACAGATACGCAGTATTTT.

This chain connects TRBV6-2 or TRBV6-3 to TRBJ2-7; perhaps TRBD1 as D (6 bases). From germline, CDR1 is MNHEY and CDR2 SVGEGT. The CDR3 totals 19 residues. Trimming removed 2 bases from V and 1 base from J, with 24 bases in between. In DNA form, the CDR3 reads TGTGCCAGCAGTTACGGCCCGGCCCCAAAGACAGGCTCATCCTACGAGCAGTACTTC. The encoded protein is CASSYGPAPKTGSSYEQYF.

The chain has TRBV9 and TRBJ1-4; no reliable D call. There are 14 residues in the CDR3. From germline, CDR1 is SGDLS and CDR2 YYNGEE. V was cut by 4 bases and J by 0 bases, with 7 bases left in between. The CDR3 DNA reads TGTGCCAGCAGCCCCCAGGCAACTAATGAAAAACTGTTTTTT. Amino acids: CASSPQATNEKLFF.

In its sample, this clone was seen once. The chain links TRBV6-5 to TRBJ2-1; no clear D gene. Trimming cost V 2 bases and J 6 bases, with 5 bases left between them. The germline gives CDR1 MNHEY, CDR2 SVGAGI. The CDR3 has 12 amino acids. CDR3 in DNA: TGTGCCAGCAGTTACGGCGTCAATGAGCAGTTCTTC. It codes for CASSYGVNEQFF.

V usage is TRBV10-1 and J usage is TRBJ2-3; 7 bases map to TRBD2. Germline V gene sequence: CDR1 WNHNN, CDR2 SYGVQD (reference sequence). V dropped 1 base and J dropped 4; count of bases not matched to a gene: 8. CDR3 length equals 16 residues. The CDR3 here is CASSEYTSETPDTQYF. In DNA, the CDR3 is TGCGCCAGCAGTGAGTATACTAGCGAGACCCCAGATACGCAGTATTTT.

The V gene is TRBV10-3, the J gene TRBJ2-1; perhaps TRBD1 as D (5 bases). In germline, CDR1 is ENHRY, CDR2 SYGVKD. The CDR3 extends over 14 amino acids. Trimming stripped 0 bases from V and 4 bases from J, with 7 bases between. CDR3 DNA sequence: TGTGCCATCAGTGAGTCGACAGCTTACAATGAGCAGTTCTTC. Its protein is CAISESTAYNEQFF.

This chain connects TRBV5-4 to TRBJ1-1, with D perhaps matching TRBD1 (5 bases). This CDR3 is 14 amino acids long. V lost 4 bases and J 2 bases, leaving 12 bases between the germline ends. The germline gives CDR1 SGHNT, CDR2 YYREEE (reference sequence). The CDR3 loop reads CASSKTVANTEAFF. CDR3 sequence (DNA): TGTGCCAGCAGCAAGACAGTGGCCAACACTGAAGCTTTCTTT.

In DNA form, the CDR3 reads TGTGCCAGCAGCTTGCGTGTTGCAACTAATGAAAAACTGTTTTTT. Translation: CASSLRVATNEKLFF. This rearrangement joins TRBV5-4 to TRBJ1-4, with D unresolved. CDR3 size: 15 residues. V was trimmed by 1 base and J by 0 bases, leaving 7 bases between them. The germline V gene has CDR1 SGHNT and CDR2 YYREEE (reference sequence).

This rearrangement joins TRBV12-3 or TRBV12-4 to TRBJ1-6; no definite D call. With 3 bases removed from V and 9 bases from J, the gap between germline ends came to 6 bases. CDR3 size: 12 residues. The CDR3, as DNA: TGTGCCAGCAGTTTCTTCGGTTCACCCCTCCACTTT. Its translation is CASSFFGSPLHF.

The CDR3 coding sequence is TGTGCCATCAGTGACTCGGATCGACCATCTTATGGCTACACCTTC. It yields the protein CAISDSDRPSYGYTF. This chain connects TRBV10-3 to TRBJ1-2, with D unclear. The germline V gene has CDR1 ENHRY and CDR2 SYGVKD. V was shortened by 3 bases and J by 5 bases, with 16 bases between the two germline ends. The length of the CDR3 is 15 residues.

The chain employs TRBV7-9 and TRBJ1-3; D not certain. CDR1 is SEHNR, CDR2 FQNEAQ, per germline (reference sequence). The CDR3 consists of 15 residues. Trimming shortened V by 2 bases and J by 0 bases, and 8 bases separated the two germline ends. The CDR3 loop reads CASSLSSNSGNTIYF. The DNA for the CDR3 is TGTGCCAGCAGCTTATCGTCCAACTCTGGAAACACCATATATTTT.